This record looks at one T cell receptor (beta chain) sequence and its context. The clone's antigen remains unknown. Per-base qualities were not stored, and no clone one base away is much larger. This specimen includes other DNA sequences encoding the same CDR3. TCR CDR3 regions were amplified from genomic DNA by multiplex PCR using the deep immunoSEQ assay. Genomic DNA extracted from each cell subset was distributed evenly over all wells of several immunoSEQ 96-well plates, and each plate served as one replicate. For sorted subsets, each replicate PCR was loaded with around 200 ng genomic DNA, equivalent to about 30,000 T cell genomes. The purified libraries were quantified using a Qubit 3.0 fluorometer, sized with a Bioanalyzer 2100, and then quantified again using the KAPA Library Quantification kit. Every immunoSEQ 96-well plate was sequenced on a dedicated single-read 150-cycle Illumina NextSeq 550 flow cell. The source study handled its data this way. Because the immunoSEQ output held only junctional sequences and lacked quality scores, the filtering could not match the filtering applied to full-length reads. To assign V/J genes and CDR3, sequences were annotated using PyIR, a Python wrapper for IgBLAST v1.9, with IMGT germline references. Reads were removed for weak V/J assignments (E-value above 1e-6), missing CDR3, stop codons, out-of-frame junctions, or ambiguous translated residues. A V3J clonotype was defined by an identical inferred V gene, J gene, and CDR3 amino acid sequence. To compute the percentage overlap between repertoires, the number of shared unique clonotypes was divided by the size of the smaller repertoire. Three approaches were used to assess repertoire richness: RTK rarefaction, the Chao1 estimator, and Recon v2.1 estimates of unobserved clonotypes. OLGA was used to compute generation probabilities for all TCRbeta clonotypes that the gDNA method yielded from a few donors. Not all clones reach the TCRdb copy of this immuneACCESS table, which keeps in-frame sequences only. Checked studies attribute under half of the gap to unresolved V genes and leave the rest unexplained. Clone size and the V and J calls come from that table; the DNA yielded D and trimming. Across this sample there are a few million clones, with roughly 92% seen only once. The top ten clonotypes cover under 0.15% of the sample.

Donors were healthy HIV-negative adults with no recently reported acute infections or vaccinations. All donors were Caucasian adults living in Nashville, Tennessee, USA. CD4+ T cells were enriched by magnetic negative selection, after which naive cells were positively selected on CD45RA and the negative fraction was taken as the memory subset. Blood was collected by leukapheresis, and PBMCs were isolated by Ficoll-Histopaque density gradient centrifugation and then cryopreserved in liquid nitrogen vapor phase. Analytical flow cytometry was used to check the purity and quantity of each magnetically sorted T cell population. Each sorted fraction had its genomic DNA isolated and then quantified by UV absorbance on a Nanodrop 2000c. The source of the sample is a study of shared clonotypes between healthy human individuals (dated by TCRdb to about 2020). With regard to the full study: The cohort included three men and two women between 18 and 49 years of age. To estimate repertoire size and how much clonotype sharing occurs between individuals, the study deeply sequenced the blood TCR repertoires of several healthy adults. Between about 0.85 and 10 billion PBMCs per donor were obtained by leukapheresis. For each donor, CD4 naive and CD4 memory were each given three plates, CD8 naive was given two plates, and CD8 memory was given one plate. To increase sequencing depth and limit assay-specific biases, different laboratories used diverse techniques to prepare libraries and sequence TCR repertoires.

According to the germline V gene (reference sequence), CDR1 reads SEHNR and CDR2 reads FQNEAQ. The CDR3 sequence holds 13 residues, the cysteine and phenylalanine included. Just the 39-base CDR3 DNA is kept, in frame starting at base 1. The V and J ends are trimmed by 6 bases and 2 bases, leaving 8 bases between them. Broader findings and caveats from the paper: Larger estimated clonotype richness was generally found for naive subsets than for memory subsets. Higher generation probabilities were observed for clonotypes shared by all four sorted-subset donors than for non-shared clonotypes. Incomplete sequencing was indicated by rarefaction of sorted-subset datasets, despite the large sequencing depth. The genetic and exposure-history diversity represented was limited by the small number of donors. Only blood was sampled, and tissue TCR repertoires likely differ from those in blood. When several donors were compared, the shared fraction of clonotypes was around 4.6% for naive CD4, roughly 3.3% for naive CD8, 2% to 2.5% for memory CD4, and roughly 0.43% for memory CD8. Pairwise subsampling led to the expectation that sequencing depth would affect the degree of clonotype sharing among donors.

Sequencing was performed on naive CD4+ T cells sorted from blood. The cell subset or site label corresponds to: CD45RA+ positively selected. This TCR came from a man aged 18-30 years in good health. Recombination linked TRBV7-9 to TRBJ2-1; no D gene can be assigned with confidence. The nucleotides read TGTGCCAGCAGAGGTCAGGCCTACAATGAGCAGTTCTTC. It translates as CASRGQAYNEQFF.